The 22 T cell receptor beta chains below come from one sample, sequenced in a study of blood T cell repertoires in COVID-19. Generated by immunoSEQ multiplex PCR, the TCRdb table keeps only in-frame clones and is missing some. The repertoire has some 21,000 clones, approximately 88% of them found once; the top ten carry roughly 3.5%. The specimen was peripheral blood. The receptors derive from a man between 35 and 55 years old with acute or convalescent COVID-19.

The chain carries TRBV2 and TRBJ2-7; no clear D. With 1 base removed from V and 0 bases from J, the gap between germline ends came to 7 bases. This CDR3 contains 14 residues. Germline loops: CDR1 SNHLY, CDR2 FYNNEI. CDR3 nucleotides: TGTGCCAGCAGTGAAGGTCGTTTCTCCTACGAGCAGTACTTC. This sequence encodes CASSEGRFSYEQYF.

J is TRBJ2-3 and V is TRBV15; D gene unclear. The V end was cut by 3 bases, the J end by 2 bases, with 9 bases between. CDR1 and CDR2 (germline): LNHNV, YYDKDF (reference sequence). CDR3 length: 14 residues. The CDR3 region is CATSSLSHTDTQYF. CDR3 DNA: TGTGCCACCAGCAGTTTGTCCCACACAGATACGCAGTATTTT. Using reference TRBV15 and TRBJ2-3 for the parts outside the CDR3, the full variable domain is DAMVIQNPRYQVTQFGKPVTLSCSQTLNHNVMYWYQQKSSQAPKLLFHYYDKDFNNEADTPDNFQSRRPNTSFCFLDIRSPGLGDTAMYLCATSSLSHTDTQYFGPGTRLTVL.

J is TRBJ1-1 and V is TRBV30; D perhaps matches TRBD1 (6 bases). The CDR3 extends over 13 amino acids. The germline V and J ends were trimmed by 1 base and 5 bases, with 11 bases remaining between them. CDR1 and CDR2 (germline): GTSNPN, SVGIG (reference sequence). The CDR3 bases are TGTGCCTGGAGTGCCGACAGGAGGACTGAAGCTTTCTTT. It encodes CAWSADRRTEAFF.

This clone was picked up a small number of times. The chain is built from TRBV2 and TRBJ1-5; tentatively, D is TRBD1 (5 bases). CDR1 is SNHLY and CDR2 is FYNNEI in the germline V gene. The CDR3 loop spans 17 amino acids. Trimming took off 7 bases at V and 1 base at J, with 20 bases between the two ends. Here the CDR3 reads CASTPEGQGLSNQPQHF. The DNA for the CDR3 is TGTGCCAGCACCCCCGAAGGCCAGGGCCTAAGCAATCAGCCCCAGCATTTT.

The genes are TRBV4-3 and TRBJ1-2; D possibly corresponds to TRBD1 (5 bases). The CDR3 extends over 14 amino acids. Germline CDR1 and CDR2: LGHNA and YSLEER. V was clipped by 0 bases and J by 7 bases, with 12 bases between them. The CDR3 region is CASSQDPQGGGYTF. Written as DNA, the CDR3 is TGCGCCAGCAGCCAAGACCCCCAGGGCGGTGGCTACACCTTC.

The rearrangement uses TRBV27 and TRBJ2-3; D might be TRBD1 (6 bases). This CDR3 region has 15 residues. CDR1 is MNHEY and CDR2 is SMNVEV in the germline V gene (reference sequence). V dropped 6 bases and J dropped 2 bases, with 15 bases sitting between them. CDR3 region: CASRGIQGNTDTQYF. Written as DNA, the CDR3 is TGTGCCAGCAGGGGAATACAGGGCAACACAGATACGCAGTATTTT.

This chain uses TRBV13 with TRBJ2-3, with 8 positions matching TRBD1. The junction had 0 bases not matched to a gene; V was cut back by 0 bases and J by 4 bases. The CDR3 consists of 14 residues. Per the germline V gene, CDR1 is PRHDT and CDR2 is FYEKMQ (reference sequence). This CDR3 is CASSLGQGADTQYF. CDR3 DNA sequence: TGTGCCAGCAGCTTAGGACAGGGGGCAGATACGCAGTATTTT.

The chain links TRBV5-1 to TRBJ2-5; 7 bases line up with TRBD1. CDR1 and CDR2 from the germline V gene are SGHRS and YFSETQ. The CDR3 runs to 14 residues. V gave up 6 bases and J gave up 1 base; unmatched junction bases: 6. The CDR3 here is CASISGDSQETQYF. CDR3 nucleotides: TGCGCCAGCATCTCAGGGGACAGCCAAGAGACCCAGTACTTC.

V gene TRBV3-1 (or the pseudogene TRBV3-2) combines with J gene TRBJ2-1, with 7 bases fitting TRBD2. The ends lost 0 bases at V and 2 bases at J; junction bases unmatched: 4. CDR3 length: 16 residues. Germline-derived CDR1 and CDR2 are LGHDT and YNNKEL (reference sequence). The CDR3 DNA reads as TGTGCCAGCAGCCAAGAACTAGCGAAAACCTACAATGAGCAGTTCTTC. Translated: CASSQELAKTYNEQFF.

The chain joins TRBV9 to TRBJ1-2; TRBD1 matches 10 bases. The CDR3 contains 14 residues. Germline V lookup: CDR1 SGDLS, CDR2 YYNGEE. J lost 7 bases, V lost 2 bases, and 5 bases had no gene match. CDR3 region: CASSVWDRGSGYTF. CDR3 nucleotides: TGTGCCAGCAGCGTCTGGGACAGGGGAAGTGGCTACACCTTC.

This clone was found once. The chain combines TRBV3-1 (or the pseudogene TRBV3-2) with TRBJ2-3, with 8 bases identical to TRBD1. The CDR3 totals 16 residues. Germline CDR1 reads LGHDT; CDR2 reads YNNKEL (reference sequence). V shed 1 base and J 3 bases; nucleotides not matched to a gene: 6. The CDR3 here is CASSQADRGRTDTQYF. CDR3 DNA sequence: TGTGCCAGCAGCCAAGCAGACAGGGGTAGGACAGATACGCAGTATTTT.

This sequence joins TRBV3-1 (or the pseudogene TRBV3-2) and TRBJ2-2, with 8 bases fitting TRBD1. Germline loops: CDR1 LGHDT, CDR2 YNNKEL (reference sequence). Unmatched junction bases numbered 8, after V lost 1 base and J lost 7 bases. This CDR3 is 16 amino acids long. The CDR3 nucleotides are TGTGCCAGCAGCCAAGTGACCAGGGGGCGGATCGGGGAGCTGTTTTTT. Protein product: CASSQVTRGRIGELFF.

The V gene is TRBV11-2, the J gene TRBJ1-6; D gene uncertain. The CDR3 has 14 amino acids. Trimming cost V 2 bases and J 14 bases, with 16 bases left between them. Germline-derived CDR1 and CDR2 are SGHAT and FQNNGV. The CDR3: CASSLSISGKALHF. The CDR3 region has the DNA TGTGCCAGCAGCTTATCTATTAGCGGGAAGGCCCTCCACTTT.

The chain combines TRBV30 with TRBJ2-2; tentatively, D is TRBD2 (5 bases). CDR1 GTSNPN and CDR2 SVGIG come from the germline V gene (reference sequence). This CDR3 has 14 amino acids. V was cut by 3 bases and J by 5 bases, with 13 bases left in between. The CDR3 bases are TGTGCCTGGAGCCAAACCCGGGGAACCGGGGAGCTGTTTTTT. Translating gives CAWSQTRGTGELFF.

The chain is built from TRBV10-1 and TRBJ2-2; 9 bases agree with TRBD1. CDR1 and CDR2 (germline): WNHNN, SYGVQD (reference sequence). The CDR3 consists of 16 residues. V dropped 2 bases and J dropped 1; count of bases not matched to a gene: 2. CDR3 DNA: TGCGCCAGCAGTGAGCGACAGGGGGAGAACACCGGGGAGCTGTTTTTT. As protein: CASSERQGENTGELFF.

The chain couples TRBV18 to TRBJ1-3; perhaps TRBD1 as D (5 bases). The CDR3 has 14 amino acids. Germline loops: CDR1 KGHSH, CDR2 LQKENI. V was cut by 3 bases and J by 2 bases, with 8 bases left in between. The CDR3 nucleotides read TGTGCCAGCTCACCCCCCAGGGCTGGAAACACCATATATTTT. Translating gives CASSPPRAGNTIYF.

V usage is TRBV15 and J usage is TRBJ1-4, with 9 positions matching TRBD1. V lost 5 bases, J lost 6 bases, and 7 bases stayed unmatched. CDR1 is LNHNV and CDR2 is YYDKDF in the germline V gene (reference sequence). The CDR3 totals 15 residues. The CDR3, as DNA: TGTGCCACCAGCGGGGGACAGGGTGCGCATGAAAAACTGTTTTTT. Amino acid sequence: CATSGGQGAHEKLFF.

The chain links TRBV12-3 or TRBV12-4 to TRBJ2-1, with D maybe TRBD1 (5 bases). CDR3 length equals 13 residues. Trimming took 5 bases from V and 6 from J, leaving 11 bases between them. The CDR3 spells CASSLGHINEQFF. The CDR3 DNA reads TGTGCCAGCAGTCTAGGACACATCAATGAGCAGTTCTTC.

The gene calls are TRBV7-9 and TRBJ1-1; D might be TRBD1 (6 bases). There are 12 residues in the CDR3. CDR1 and CDR2 (germline): SEHNR, FQNEAQ (reference sequence). V was trimmed by 0 bases and J by 11 bases, leaving 10 bases between them. The CDR3 loop is CASSLAQGIAFF. The CDR3 DNA is TGTGCCAGCAGCTTAGCCCAGGGGATTGCTTTCTTT.

V is TRBV9 and J is TRBJ2-2; 7 bases are shared with TRBD2. V was clipped by 0 bases and J by 4 bases; unmatched bases: 3. Germline values: CDR1 SGDLS, CDR2 YYNGEE. The CDR3 loop spans 15 amino acids. As DNA, the CDR3 is TGTGCCAGCAGCGTAGTGGCGGGAGCCACCGGGGAGCTGTTTTTT. This codes for CASSVVAGATGELFF.

The chain uses TRBV5-4 and TRBJ2-1; TRBD1 matches at 8 bases. Germline V gives CDR1 SGHNT, CDR2 YYREEE (reference sequence). Trimming removed 5 bases from V and 2 bases from J; junction bases left unmatched: 9. CDR3 length: 16 amino acids. The DNA of the CDR3 is TGTGCCAGCAGGGACAGACAGGGGACCCCCTACAATGAGCAGTTCTTC. Translating it yields CASRDRQGTPYNEQFF.

This chain links TRBV19 with TRBJ2-3, with D maybe TRBD2 (5 bases). In germline, CDR1 is LNHDA, CDR2 SQIVND (reference sequence). This CDR3 comprises 16 residues. V was cut by 1 base and J by 1 base, with 12 bases left in between. In nucleotides, the CDR3 is TGTGCCAGTAGTATAGTTGGCGGGCGGGGCACAGATACGCAGTATTTT. Its protein product is CASSIVGGRGTDTQYF. Filled out from reference TRBV19 and TRBJ2-3, the complete variable domain reads DGGITQSPKYLFRKEGQNVTLSCEQNLNHDAMYWYRQDPGQGLRLIYYSQIVNDFQKGDIAEGYSVSREKKESFPLTVTSAQKNPTAFYLCASSIVGGRGTDTQYFGPGTRLTVL.